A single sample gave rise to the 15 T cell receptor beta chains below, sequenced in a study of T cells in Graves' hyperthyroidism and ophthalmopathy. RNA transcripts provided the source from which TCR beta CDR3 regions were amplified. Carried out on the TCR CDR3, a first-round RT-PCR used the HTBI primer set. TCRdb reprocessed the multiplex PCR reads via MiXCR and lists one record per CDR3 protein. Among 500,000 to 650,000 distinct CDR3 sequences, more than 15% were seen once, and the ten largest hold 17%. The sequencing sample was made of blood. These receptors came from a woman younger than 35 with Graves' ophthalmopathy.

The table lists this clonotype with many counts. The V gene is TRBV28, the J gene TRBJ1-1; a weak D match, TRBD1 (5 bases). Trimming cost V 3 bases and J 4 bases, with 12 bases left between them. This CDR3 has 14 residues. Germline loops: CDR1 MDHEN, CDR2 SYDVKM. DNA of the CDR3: TGTGCCAGCAGTTTCCGGGGCTGGGGCACTGAAGCTTTCTTT. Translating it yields CASSFRGWGTEAFF.

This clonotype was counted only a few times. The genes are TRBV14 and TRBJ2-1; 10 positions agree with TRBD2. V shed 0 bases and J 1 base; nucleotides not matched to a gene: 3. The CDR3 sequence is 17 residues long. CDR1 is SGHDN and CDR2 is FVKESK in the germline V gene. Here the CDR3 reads CASSQDGLADSYNEQFF. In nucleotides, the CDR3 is TGTGCCAGCAGCCAAGATGGACTAGCGGATTCCTACAATGAGCAGTTCTTC.

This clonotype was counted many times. DNA of the CDR3: TGTGCCTGGAGGGGGAACACCGGACCGTATAGCAATCAGCCCCAGCATTTT. Amino acid sequence: CAWRGNTGPYSNQPQHF. This chain uses TRBV30 with TRBJ1-5, with D unclear. This CDR3 comprises 17 residues. The V end lost 3 bases, the J end lost 0 bases, and 18 bases lay between the germline ends. Per the germline V gene, CDR1 is GTSNPN and CDR2 is SVGIG (reference sequence). The whole variable domain, remainder taken from reference TRBV30 and TRBJ1-5, is SQTIHQWPATLVQPVGSPLSLECTVEGTSNPNLYWYRQAAGRGLQLLFYSVGIGQISSEVPQNLSASRPQDRQFILSSKKLLLSDSGFYLCAWRGNTGPYSNQPQHFGDGTRLSIL.

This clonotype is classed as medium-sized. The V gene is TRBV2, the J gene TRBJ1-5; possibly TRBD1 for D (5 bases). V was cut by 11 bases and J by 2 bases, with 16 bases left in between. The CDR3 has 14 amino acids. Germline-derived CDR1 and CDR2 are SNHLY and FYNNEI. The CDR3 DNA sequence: TGTGCCGGAGGCAGGGAAGGTGGCAATCAGCCCCAGCATTTT. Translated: CAGGREGGNQPQHF.

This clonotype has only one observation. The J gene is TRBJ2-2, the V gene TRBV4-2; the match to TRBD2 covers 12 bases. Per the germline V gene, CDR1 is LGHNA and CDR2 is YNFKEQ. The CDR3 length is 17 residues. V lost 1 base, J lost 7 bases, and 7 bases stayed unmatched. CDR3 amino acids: CASSQVLAGGPGGELFF. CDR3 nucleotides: TGTGCCAGCAGCCAAGTCCTAGCGGGAGGGCCAGGCGGGGAGCTGTTTTTT.

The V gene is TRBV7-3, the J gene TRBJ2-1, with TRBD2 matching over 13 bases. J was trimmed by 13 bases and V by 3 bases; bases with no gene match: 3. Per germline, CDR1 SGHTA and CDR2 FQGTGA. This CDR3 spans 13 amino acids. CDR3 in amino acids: CASSFTSGRAQFF. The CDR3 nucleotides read TGTGCCAGCAGCTTCACTAGCGGGAGGGCCCAGTTCTTC.

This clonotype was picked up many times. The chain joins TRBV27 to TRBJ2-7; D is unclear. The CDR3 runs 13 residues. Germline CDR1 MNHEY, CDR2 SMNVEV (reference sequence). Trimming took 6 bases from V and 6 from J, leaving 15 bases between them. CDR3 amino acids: CASSLATGVEQYF. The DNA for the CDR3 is TGTGCCAGCAGCCTCGCAACCGGAGTCGAGCAGTACTTC.

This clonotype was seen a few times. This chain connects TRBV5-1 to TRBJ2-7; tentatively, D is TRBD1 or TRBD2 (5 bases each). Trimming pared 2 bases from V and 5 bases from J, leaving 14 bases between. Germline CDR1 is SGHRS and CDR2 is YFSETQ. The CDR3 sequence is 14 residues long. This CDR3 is CASSFFPGQDEQYF. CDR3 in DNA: TGCGCCAGCAGCTTCTTCCCGGGGCAAGACGAGCAGTACTTC.

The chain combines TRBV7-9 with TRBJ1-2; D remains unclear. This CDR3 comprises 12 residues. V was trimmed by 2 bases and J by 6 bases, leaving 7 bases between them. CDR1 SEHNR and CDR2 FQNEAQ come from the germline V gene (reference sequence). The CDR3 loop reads CASSLLANGYTF. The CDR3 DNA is TGTGCCAGCAGCTTATTGGCCAATGGCTACACCTTC. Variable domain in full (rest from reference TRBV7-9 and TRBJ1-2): DTGVSQNPRHKITKRGQNVTFRCDPISEHNRLYWYRQTLGQGPEFLTYFQNEAQLEKSRLLSDRFSAERPKGSFSTLEIQRTEQGDSAMYLCASSLLANGYTFGSGTRLTVV.

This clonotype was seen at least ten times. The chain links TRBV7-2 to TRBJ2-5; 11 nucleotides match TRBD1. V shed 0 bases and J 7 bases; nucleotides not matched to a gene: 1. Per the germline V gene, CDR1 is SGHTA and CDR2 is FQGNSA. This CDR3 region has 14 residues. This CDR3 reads CASSLAGTGGTQYF. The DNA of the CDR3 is TGTGCCAGCAGCTTAGCTGGGACAGGGGGGACCCAGTACTTC.

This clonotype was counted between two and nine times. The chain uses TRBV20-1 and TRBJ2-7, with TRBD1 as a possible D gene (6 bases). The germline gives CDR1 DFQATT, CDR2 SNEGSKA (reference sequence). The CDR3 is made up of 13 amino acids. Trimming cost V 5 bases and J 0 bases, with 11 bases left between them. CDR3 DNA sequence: TGCAGTGCTCCCGACAGGAACTCCTACGAGCAGTACTTC. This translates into CSAPDRNSYEQYF.

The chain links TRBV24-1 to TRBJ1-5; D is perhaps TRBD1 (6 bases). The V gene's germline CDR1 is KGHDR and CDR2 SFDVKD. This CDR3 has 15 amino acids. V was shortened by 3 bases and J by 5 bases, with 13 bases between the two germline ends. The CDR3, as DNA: TGTGCCACCAGTGATGACAGGTTTAGGGATCAGCCCCAGCATTTT. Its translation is CATSDDRFRDQPQHF.

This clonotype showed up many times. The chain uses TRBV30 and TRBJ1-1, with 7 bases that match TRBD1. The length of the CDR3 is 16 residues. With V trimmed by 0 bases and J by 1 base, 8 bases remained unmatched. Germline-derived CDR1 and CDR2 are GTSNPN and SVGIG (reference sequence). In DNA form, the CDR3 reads TGTGCCTGGAGTGTACCCCTGGGACAGCCGAACACTGAAGCTTTCTTT. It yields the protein CAWSVPLGQPNTEAFF.

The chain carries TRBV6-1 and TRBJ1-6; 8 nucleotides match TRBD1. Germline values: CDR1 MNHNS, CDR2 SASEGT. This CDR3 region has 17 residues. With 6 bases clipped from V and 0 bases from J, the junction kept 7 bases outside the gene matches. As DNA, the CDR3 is TGTGCCAGCAGAAGGGACAGGTTTAGCTCCTATAATTCACCCCTCCACTTT. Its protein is CASRRDRFSSYNSPLHF.

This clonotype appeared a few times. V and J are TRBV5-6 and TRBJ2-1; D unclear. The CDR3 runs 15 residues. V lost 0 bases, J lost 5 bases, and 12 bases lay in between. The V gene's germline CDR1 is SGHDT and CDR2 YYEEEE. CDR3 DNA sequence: TGTGCCAGCAGCTTGGTTTCGGGCAGCAACAATGAGCAGTTCTTC. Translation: CASSLVSGSNNEQFF.